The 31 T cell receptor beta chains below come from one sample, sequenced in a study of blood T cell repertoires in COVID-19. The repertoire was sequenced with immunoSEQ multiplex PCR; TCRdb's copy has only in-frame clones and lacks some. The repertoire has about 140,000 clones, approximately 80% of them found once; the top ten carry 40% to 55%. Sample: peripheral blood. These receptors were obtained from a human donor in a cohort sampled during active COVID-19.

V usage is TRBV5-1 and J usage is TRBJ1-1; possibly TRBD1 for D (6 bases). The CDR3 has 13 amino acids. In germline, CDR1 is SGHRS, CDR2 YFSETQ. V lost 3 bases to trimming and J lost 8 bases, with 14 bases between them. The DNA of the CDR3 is TGCGCCAGCAGCTCCGGACAGCTCCGGGAAGCTTTCTTT. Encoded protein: CASSSGQLREAFF.

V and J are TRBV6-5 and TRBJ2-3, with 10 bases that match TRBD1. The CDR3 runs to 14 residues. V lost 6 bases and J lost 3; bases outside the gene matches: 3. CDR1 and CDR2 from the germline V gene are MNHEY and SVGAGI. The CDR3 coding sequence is TGTGCCAGCAGGACAGGGGGCGCGACAGATACGCAGTATTTT. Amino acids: CASRTGGATDTQYF.

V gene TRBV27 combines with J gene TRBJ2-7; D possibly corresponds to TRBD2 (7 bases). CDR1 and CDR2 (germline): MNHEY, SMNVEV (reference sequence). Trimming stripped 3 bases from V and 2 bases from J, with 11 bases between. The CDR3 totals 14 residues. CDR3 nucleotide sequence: TGTGCCAGCAGTTTCGGGGGGCCCGCCTACGAGCAGTACTTC. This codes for CASSFGGPAYEQYF.

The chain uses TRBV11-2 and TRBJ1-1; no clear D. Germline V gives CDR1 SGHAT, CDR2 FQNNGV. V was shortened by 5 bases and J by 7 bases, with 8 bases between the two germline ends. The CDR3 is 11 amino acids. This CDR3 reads CASSLYLEAFF. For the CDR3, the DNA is TGTGCCAGCAGCCTCTATCTTGAAGCTTTCTTT.

The CDR3 DNA reads TGTGCCAGCAGTTTTCAGGGGGCGGGTGAAAAACTGTTTTTT. Translated: CASSFQGAGEKLFF. The rearrangement joins TRBV6-5 to TRBJ1-4; 8 bases are a match to TRBD1. The J segment lost 7 bases and the V segment lost 4 bases, leaving 5 bases of the junction unmatched. This CDR3 contains 14 residues. Germline assignment: CDR1 MNHEY and CDR2 SVGAGI.

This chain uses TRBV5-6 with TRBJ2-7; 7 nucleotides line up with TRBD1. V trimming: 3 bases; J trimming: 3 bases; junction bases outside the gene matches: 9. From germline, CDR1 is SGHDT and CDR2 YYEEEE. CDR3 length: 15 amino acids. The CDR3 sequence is CASSWKPGQYYEQYF. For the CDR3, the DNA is TGTGCCAGCAGCTGGAAGCCGGGACAGTACTACGAGCAGTACTTC. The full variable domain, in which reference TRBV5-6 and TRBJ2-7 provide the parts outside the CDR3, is DAGVTQSPTHLIKTRGQQVTLRCSPKSGHDTVSWYQQALGQGPQFIFQYYEEEERQRGNFPDRFSGHQFPNYSSELNVNALLLGDSALYLCASSWKPGQYYEQYFGPGTRLTVT.

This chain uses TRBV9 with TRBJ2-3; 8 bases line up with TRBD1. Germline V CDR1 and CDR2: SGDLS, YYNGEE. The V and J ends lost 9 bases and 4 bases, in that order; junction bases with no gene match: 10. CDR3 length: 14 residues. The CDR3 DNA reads TGTGCCAACAACCCTGGACAGGGCGCAGATACGCAGTATTTT. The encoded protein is CANNPGQGADTQYF. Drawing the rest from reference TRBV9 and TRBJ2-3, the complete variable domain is DSGVTQTPKHLITATGQRVTLRCSPRSGDLSVYWYQQSLDQGLQFLIQYYNGEERAKGNILERFSAQQFPDLHSELNLSSLELGDSALYFCANNPGQGADTQYFGPGTRLTVL.

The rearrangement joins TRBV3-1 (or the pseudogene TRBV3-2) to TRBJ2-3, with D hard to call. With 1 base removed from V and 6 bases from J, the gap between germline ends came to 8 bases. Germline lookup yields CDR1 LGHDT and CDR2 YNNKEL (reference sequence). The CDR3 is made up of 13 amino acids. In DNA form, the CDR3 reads TGTGCCAGCAGCCAAGGGCAGTGGGATACGCAGTATTTT. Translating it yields CASSQGQWDTQYF.

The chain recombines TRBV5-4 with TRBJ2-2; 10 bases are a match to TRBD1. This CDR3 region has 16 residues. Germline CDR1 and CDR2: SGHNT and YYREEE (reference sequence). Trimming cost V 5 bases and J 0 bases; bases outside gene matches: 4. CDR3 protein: CASSIGTGANTGELFF. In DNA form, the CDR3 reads TGTGCCAGCAGTATCGGGACAGGGGCGAACACCGGGGAGCTGTTTTTT.

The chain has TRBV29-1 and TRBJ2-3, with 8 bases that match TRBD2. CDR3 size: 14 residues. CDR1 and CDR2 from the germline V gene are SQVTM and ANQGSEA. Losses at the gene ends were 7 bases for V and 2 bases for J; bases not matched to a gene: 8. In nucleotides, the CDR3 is TGCAGCGCGCCGGCGGGGGGCCCCACAGATACGCAGTATTTT. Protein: CSAPAGGPTDTQYF.

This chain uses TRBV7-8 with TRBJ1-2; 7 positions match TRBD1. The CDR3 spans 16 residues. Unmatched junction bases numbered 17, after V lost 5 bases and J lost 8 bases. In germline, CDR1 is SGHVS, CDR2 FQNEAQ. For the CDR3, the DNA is TGTGCCAGCAGCCACGGAATAGTAACAGGGGCCTTAGGCTACACCTTC. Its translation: CASSHGIVTGALGYTF.

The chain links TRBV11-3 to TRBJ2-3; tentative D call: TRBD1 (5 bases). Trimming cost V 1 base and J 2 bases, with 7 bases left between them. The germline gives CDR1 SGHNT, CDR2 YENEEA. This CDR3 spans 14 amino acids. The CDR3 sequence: CASSLGTTTDTQYF. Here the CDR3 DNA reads TGTGCCAGCAGCTTAGGGACAACCACAGATACGCAGTATTTT.

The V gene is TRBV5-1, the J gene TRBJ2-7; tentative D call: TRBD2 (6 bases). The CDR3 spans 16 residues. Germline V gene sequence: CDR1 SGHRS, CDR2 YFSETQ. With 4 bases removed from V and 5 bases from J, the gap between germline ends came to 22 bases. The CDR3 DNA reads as TGCGCCAGCAGCCTGGGCATTCTGCCAGGCGGGGACGAGCAGTACTTC. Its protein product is CASSLGILPGGDEQYF.

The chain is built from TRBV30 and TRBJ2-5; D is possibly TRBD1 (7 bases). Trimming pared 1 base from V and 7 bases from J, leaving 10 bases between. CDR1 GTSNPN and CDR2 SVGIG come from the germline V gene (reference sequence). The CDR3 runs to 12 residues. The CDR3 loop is CAWSGQGGTQYF. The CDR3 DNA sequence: TGTGCCTGGAGTGGGCAGGGGGGGACCCAGTACTTC.

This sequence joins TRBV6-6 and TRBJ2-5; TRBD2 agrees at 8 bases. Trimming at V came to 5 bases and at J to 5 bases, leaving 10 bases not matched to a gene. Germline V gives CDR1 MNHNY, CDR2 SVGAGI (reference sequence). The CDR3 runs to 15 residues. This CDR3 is CASSTLAEEVETQYF. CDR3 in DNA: TGTGCCAGCAGTACACTAGCGGAAGAGGTTGAGACCCAGTACTTC.

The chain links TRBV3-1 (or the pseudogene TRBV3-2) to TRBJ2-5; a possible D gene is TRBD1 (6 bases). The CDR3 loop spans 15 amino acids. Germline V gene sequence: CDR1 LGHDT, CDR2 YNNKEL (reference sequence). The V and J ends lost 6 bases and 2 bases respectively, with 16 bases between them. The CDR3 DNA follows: TGTGCCAGCAGTCGAGCTCCGGACAGACAAGAGACCCAGTACTTC. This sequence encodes CASSRAPDRQETQYF.

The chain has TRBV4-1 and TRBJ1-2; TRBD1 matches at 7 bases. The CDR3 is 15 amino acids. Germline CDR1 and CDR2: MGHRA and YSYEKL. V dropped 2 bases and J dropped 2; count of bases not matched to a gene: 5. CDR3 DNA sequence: TGCGCCAGCAGCCAAATCAGGGGGACAAACTATGGCTACACCTTC. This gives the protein CASSQIRGTNYGYTF.

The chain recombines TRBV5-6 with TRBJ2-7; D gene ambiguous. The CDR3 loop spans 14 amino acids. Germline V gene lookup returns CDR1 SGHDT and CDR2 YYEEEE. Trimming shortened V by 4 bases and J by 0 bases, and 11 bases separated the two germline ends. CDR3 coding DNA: TGTGCCAGCAGCCCCCCAGGTCGCTCCTACGAGCAGTACTTC. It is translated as CASSPPGRSYEQYF.

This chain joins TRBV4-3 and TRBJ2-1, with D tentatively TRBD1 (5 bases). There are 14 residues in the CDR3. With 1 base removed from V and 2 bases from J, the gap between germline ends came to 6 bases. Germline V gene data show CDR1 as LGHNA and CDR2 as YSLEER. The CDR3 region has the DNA TGCGCCAGCAGCCAAGGACAGCCCTACAATGAGCAGTTCTTC. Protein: CASSQGQPYNEQFF.

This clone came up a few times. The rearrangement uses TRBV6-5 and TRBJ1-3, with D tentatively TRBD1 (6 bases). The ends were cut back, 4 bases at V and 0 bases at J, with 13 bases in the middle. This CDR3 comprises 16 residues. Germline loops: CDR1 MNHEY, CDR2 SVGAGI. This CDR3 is CASSFTGDISGNTIYF. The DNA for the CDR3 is TGTGCCAGCAGTTTTACCGGGGACATCTCTGGAAACACCATATATTTT.

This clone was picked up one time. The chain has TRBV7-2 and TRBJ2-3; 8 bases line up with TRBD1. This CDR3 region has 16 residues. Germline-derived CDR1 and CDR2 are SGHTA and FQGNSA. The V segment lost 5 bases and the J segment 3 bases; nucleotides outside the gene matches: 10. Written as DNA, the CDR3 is TGTGCCAGCAGCGCTGGGGCAGGGGGCCCGACAGATACGCAGTATTTT. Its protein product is CASSAGAGGPTDTQYF.

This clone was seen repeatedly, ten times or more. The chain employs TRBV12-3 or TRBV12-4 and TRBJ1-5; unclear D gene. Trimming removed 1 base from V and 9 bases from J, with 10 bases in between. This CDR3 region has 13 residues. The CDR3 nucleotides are TGTGCCAGCAGTTTAGGCGAGGGCTTGCCCCAGCATTTT. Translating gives CASSLGEGLPQHF.

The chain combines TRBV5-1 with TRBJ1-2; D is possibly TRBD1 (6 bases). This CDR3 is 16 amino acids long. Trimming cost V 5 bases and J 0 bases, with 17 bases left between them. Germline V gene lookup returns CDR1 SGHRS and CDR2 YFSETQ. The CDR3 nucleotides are TGCGCCAGCAGGTCCCGGGACACCGTATCTAACTATGGCTACACCTTC. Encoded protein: CASRSRDTVSNYGYTF.

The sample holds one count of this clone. The DNA for the CDR3 is TGTGCCAGCAGCCAAGTAGTGTTTGGGACAGGCCTAGAAAAACTGTTTTTT. This codes for CASSQVVFGTGLEKLFF. The chain has TRBV3-1 (or the pseudogene TRBV3-2) and TRBJ1-4, with TRBD1 matching over 8 bases. V lost 1 base to trimming and J lost 8 bases; unmatched junction nucleotides: 12. Germline V gene lookup returns CDR1 LGHDT and CDR2 YNNKEL (reference sequence). This CDR3 region has 17 residues.

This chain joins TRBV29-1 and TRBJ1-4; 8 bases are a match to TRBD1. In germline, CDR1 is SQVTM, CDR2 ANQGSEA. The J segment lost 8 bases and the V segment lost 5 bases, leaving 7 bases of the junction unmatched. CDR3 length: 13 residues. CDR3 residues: CSVSGTGDEKLFF. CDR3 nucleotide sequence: TGCAGCGTTTCAGGGACAGGAGACGAAAAACTGTTTTTT.

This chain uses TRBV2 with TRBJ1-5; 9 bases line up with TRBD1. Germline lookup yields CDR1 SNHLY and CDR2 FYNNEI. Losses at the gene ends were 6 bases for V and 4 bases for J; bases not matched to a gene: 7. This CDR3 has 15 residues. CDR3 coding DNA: TGTGCCAGCAGAAAACAGGGGGCGAGGAATCAGCCCCAGCATTTT. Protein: CASRKQGARNQPQHF.

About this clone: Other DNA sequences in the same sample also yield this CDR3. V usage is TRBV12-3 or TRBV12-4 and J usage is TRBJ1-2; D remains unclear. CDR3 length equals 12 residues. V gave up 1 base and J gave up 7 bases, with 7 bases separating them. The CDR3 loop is CASSLGGGGYTF. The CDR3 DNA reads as TGTGCCAGCAGTTTAGGGGGAGGTGGCTACACCTTC.

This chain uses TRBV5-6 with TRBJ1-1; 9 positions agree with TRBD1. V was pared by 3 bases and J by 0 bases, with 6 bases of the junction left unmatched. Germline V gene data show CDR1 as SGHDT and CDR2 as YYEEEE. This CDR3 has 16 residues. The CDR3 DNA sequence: TGTGCCAGCAGCTCCGGGACAGGGCTTATGAACACTGAAGCTTTCTTT. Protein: CASSSGTGLMNTEAFF.

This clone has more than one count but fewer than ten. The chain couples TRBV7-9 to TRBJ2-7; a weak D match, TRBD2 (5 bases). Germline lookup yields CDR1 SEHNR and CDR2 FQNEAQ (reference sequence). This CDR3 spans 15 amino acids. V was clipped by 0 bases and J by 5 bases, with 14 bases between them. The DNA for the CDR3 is TGTGCCAGCAGCTTAGCAAGCGGTCCCGCCCACGAGCAGTACTTC. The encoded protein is CASSLASGPAHEQYF. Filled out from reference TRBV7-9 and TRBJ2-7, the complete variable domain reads DTGVSQNPRHKITKRGQNVTFRCDPISEHNRLYWYRQTLGQGPEFLTYFQNEAQLEKSRLLSDRFSAERPKGSFSTLEIQRTEQGDSAMYLCASSLASGPAHEQYFGPGTRLTVT.

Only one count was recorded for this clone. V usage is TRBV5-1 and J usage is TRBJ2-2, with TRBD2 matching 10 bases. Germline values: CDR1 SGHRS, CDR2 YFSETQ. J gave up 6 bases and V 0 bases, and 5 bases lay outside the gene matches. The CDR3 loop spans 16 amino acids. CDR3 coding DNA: TGCGCCAGCAGCTTGGGGGGGACTAGCGCTCCCGGGGAGCTGTTTTTT. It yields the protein CASSLGGTSAPGELFF.

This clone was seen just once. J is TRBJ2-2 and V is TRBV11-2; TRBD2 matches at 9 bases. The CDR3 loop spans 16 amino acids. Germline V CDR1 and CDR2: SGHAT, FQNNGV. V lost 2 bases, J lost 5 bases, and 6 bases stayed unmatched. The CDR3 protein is CASSLSAGGLTGELFF. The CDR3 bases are TGTGCCAGCAGCTTATCGGCGGGGGGGTTGACCGGGGAGCTGTTTTTT.